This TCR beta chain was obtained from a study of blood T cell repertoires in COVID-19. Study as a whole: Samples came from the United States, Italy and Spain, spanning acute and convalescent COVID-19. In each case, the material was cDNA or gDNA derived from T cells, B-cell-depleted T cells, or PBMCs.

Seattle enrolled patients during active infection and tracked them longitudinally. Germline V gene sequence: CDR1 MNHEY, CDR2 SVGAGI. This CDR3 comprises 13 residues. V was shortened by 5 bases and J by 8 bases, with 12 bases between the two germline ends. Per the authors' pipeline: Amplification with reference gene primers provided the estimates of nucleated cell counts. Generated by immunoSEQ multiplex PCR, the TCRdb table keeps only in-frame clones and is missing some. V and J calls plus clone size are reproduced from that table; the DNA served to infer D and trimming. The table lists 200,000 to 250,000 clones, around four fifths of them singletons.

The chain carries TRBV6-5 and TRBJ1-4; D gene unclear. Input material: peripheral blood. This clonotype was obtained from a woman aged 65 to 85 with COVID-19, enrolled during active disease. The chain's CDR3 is CASSPFGSEKLFF. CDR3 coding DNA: TGTGCCAGCAGTCCTTTTGGGAGCGAAAAACTGTTTTTT.